This is a list of T cell receptor beta chains from one sample in a study of T cells in Graves' hyperthyroidism and ophthalmopathy. TCRdb processed the multiplex PCR reads anew with MiXCR; each CDR3 protein has one entry. The data show hundreds of thousands of distinct CDR3 sequences, around 22% seen once. Sequenced: blood. Source of these receptors: a woman aged 30 to 39 with Graves' ophthalmopathy. The CDR3 runs from the conserved cysteine through the conserved F or W. The D gene is left open where the match is weak. Clone size is stated in some rows and not others, as once, few, many or a class when expanded.

j_gene | v_gene | d_gene | abundance | CDR3aa | CDR3nt
TRBJ2-2 | TRBV20-1 | TRBD2 | many | CSARPLPGGPTGELFF | TGCAGTGCTAGGCCCCTACCGGGGGGACCCACCGGGGAGCTGTTTTTT
TRBJ1-1 | TRBV12-3/TRBV12-4 | TRBD1 | many | CASNADRGPMNTEAFF | TGTGCCAGCAACGCAGACAGGGGGCCTATGAACACTGAAGCTTTCTTT
TRBJ2-5 | TRBV24-1 | - | many | CATSEAGRRETQYF | TGTGCCACCAGTGAGGCAGGGCGGAGGGAGACCCAGTACTTC
TRBJ1-5 | TRBV15 | TRBD1 | - | CATSRRQGVNQPQHF | TGTGCCACCAGCAGGAGACAGGGGGTCAATCAGCCCCAGCATTTT
TRBJ1-3 | TRBV3-1 | - | many | CASSQELGTTGNTIYF | TGTGCCAGCAGCCAAGAGTTGGGGACGACCGGAAACACCATATATTTT
TRBJ1-1 | TRBV7-9 | - | many | CASSNLMNTEAFF | TGTGCCAGCAGCAATTTAATGAACACTGAAGCTTTCTTT
TRBJ2-3 | TRBV30 | - | - | CAWSVGGGTDTQYF | TGTGCCTGGAGTGTAGGGGGGGGCACAGATACGCAGTATTTT
TRBJ1-2 | TRBV27 | - | many | CASSSGQNLYGYTF | TGTGCCAGCAGTTCTGGGCAGAACCTGTATGGCTACACCTTC
TRBJ1-5 | TRBV12-3/TRBV12-4 | TRBD1 | many | CASSLGDRDEPQHF | TGTGCCAGCAGTTTGGGGGACAGGGATGAGCCCCAGCATTTT
TRBJ1-6 | TRBV12-3/TRBV12-4 | - | many | CASSISPGRGSPLHF | TGTGCCAGCAGTATCTCCCCAGGGAGAGGGTCACCCCTCCACTTT
TRBJ2-7 | TRBV28 | - | - | CASSLSTILREQYF | TGTGCCAGCAGTTTATCCACTATTCTACGTGAGCAGTACTTC
TRBJ1-5 | TRBV4-1 | - | many | CASSQDEFGAQPQHF | TGCGCCAGCAGCCAAGATGAATTCGGGGCTCAGCCCCAGCATTTT
TRBJ1-3 | TRBV28 | - | few | CASSPGQGVISGNTIYF | TGTGCCAGCAGTCCCGGACAAGGGGTTATCTCTGGAAACACCATATATTTT
TRBJ1-2 | TRBV5-6 | - | many | CASSLYMTINYGYTF | TGTGCCAGCAGCTTGTACATGACGATCAACTATGGCTACACCTTC
TRBJ2-5 | TRBV6-2/TRBV6-3 | TRBD2 | many | CASGGLAGDETQYF | TGTGCCAGCGGAGGTCTAGCGGGGGATGAGACCCAGTACTTC
TRBJ1-2 | TRBV20-1 | - | many | CSIDSDLYGYTF | TGCAGTATCGACAGTGACCTATATGGCTACACCTTC
TRBJ2-5 | TRBV7-2 | - | few | CASSLSMGVETQYF | TGTGCCAGCAGCCTCTCCATGGGGGTAGAGACCCAGTACTTC
TRBJ2-7 | TRBV7-2 | - | few | CASSLAPGSEQYF | TGTGCCAGCAGCTTAGCCCCCGGGTCCGAGCAGTACTTC
TRBJ1-6 | TRBV2 | - | many | CASLAGYRSPLHF | TGTGCCAGCCTCGCAGGGTATCGATCACCCCTCCACTTT
TRBJ2-7 | TRBV24-1 | - | many | CATSDSQGFPYEQYF | TGTGCCACCAGTGATTCACAGGGATTCCCCTACGAGCAGTACTTC
TRBJ1-1 | TRBV14 | - | many | CASSQDWNTEAFF | TGTGCCAGCAGCCAAGATTGGAACACTGAAGCTTTCTTT
TRBJ1-3 | TRBV25-1 | - | many | CASTPGDTIYF | TGTGCCAGCACCCCTGGGGACACCATATATTTT
TRBJ1-5 | TRBV28 | TRBD1 | - | CASSSGQVNSNQPQHF | TGTGCCAGCAGTTCAGGACAGGTGAATAGCAATCAGCCCCAGCATTTT
TRBJ1-1 | TRBV6-2/TRBV6-3 | - | many | CASSYYRGSNTETFF | TGTGCCAGCAGTTACTACCGGGGGTCGAACACTGAAACTTTCTTT
TRBJ2-2 | TRBV11-2 | TRBD2 | many | CASGPSGGVTGELFF | TGTGCCAGCGGACCGAGCGGGGGGGTCACCGGGGAGCTGTTTTTT
TRBJ1-2 | TRBV10-3 | - | - | CAISGGGEYGYTF | TGTGCCATCAGTGGTGGGGGGGAATATGGCTACACCTTC
TRBJ1-5 | TRBV29-1 | - | - | CSVADGPDQPQHF | TGCAGCGTTGCCGACGGCCCGGATCAGCCCCAGCATTTT
TRBJ2-5 | TRBV5-1 | - | many | CASSLSGQGYIGETQYF | TGCGCCAGCAGCTTGTCGGGCCAGGGTTATATCGGAGAGACCCAGTACTTC
TRBJ1-2 | TRBV30 | - | few | CAWSTSNYGYTF | TGTGCCTGGAGTACTTCTAACTATGGCTACACCTTC
TRBJ2-7 | TRBV20-1 | TRBD2 | many | CSARQGLAYEQYF | TGCAGTGCTAGACAGGGACTAGCATACGAGCAGTACTTC
TRBJ2-7 | TRBV28 | - | many | CASSLRSRPSYEQYF | TGTGCCAGCAGTTTAAGAAGTCGGCCGTCCTACGAGCAGTACTTC
TRBJ2-7 | TRBV3-1 | - | - | CASSQFSTGAYEQYF | TGTGCCAGCAGCCAATTTTCTACAGGCGCCTACGAGCAGTACTTC
TRBJ2-7 | TRBV5-6 | - | many | CASSLPETYEQYF | TGTGCCAGCAGCTTGCCCGAGACCTACGAGCAGTACTTC
TRBJ1-1 | TRBV30 | - | many | CAWGRDTEAFF | TGTGCCTGGGGGAGGGACACTGAAGCTTTCTTT
TRBJ2-5 | TRBV20-1 | - | - | CSARDRRGLTGETQYF | TGCAGTGCTAGAGATCGGCGAGGCCTGACGGGAGAGACCCAGTACTTC
TRBJ1-2 | TRBV25-1 | - | - | CASRRDGANYGYTF | TGTGCCAGCAGGAGAGACGGAGCTAACTATGGCTACACCTTC
TRBJ1-1 | TRBV29-1 | - | many | CSVVGGSTTNMNTEAFF | TGCAGCGTTGTTGGGGGCTCCACCACTAATATGAACACTGAAGCTTTCTTT
TRBJ2-2 | TRBV20-1 | TRBD1 | few | CSATRRQGARNTGELFF | TGCAGTGCTACGAGGAGGCAGGGGGCAAGGAACACCGGGGAGCTGTTTTTT
TRBJ1-1 | TRBV7-2 | TRBD1 | - | CASSERTGNTEAFF | TGTGCCAGCAGCGAACGGACAGGGAACACTGAAGCTTTCTTT
TRBJ1-2 | TRBV6-5 | TRBD1 | many | CASSYSIGQGRDGYTF | TGTGCCAGCAGTTACTCGATTGGACAGGGGCGAGATGGCTACACCTTC
TRBJ1-2 | TRBV27 | TRBD1 | few | CASSPLTGEVYGYTF | TGTGCCAGCAGTCCCCTGACAGGGGAAGTTTATGGCTACACCTTC
TRBJ1-1 | TRBV6-1 | - | - | CASSELPVANTETFF | TGTGCCAGCAGTGAACTGCCAGTGGCGAACACTGAAACTTTCTTT
TRBJ2-7 | TRBV7-9 | TRBD1 | many | CASSLLQGGEQYF | TGTGCCAGCAGCTTATTACAGGGGGGCGAGCAGTACTTC
TRBJ2-2 | TRBV12-3/TRBV12-4 | TRBD2 | few | CASSTKSGSRSTGELFF | TGTGCCAGCAGCACGAAGAGCGGGAGTCGGAGCACCGGGGAGCTGTTTTTT
TRBJ1-3 | TRBV6-4 | TRBD1 | once | CASEAAGTATGNTIYF | TGTGCCAGCGAAGCGGCGGGGACAGCGACTGGAAACACCATATATTTT
TRBJ1-2 | TRBV7-2 | - | many | CASSLPRNYGYTF | TGTGCCAGCAGCTTACCCAGAAACTATGGCTACACCTTC
TRBJ1-5 | TRBV30 | - | - | CAWSVGGLQPQHF | TGTGCCTGGAGTGTAGGGGGGCTTCAGCCCCAGCATTTT
TRBJ1-2 | TRBV12-3/TRBV12-4 | TRBD1 | few | CASSSTDRGRIYGYTF | TGTGCCAGCAGTTCCACGGACAGGGGGCGAATCTATGGCTACACCTTC
TRBJ1-2 | TRBV20-1 | - | many | CSASGADGFNYGYTF | TGCAGTGCGTCAGGGGCGGACGGATTTAACTATGGCTACACCTTC
TRBJ2-4 | TRBV12-3/TRBV12-4 | - | many | CASRGTHIKYF | TGTGCCAGCAGGGGGACACACATTAAGTACTTC
TRBJ2-5 | TRBV6-1 | - | many | CASSERPLETQYF | TGTGCCAGCAGTGAAAGGCCGCTAGAGACCCAGTACTTC
TRBJ2-7 | TRBV5-1 | - | many | CASSFESPQPYEQYF | TGCGCCAGCAGCTTTGAGAGTCCACAGCCCTACGAGCAGTACTTC
TRBJ2-2 | TRBV19 | - | many | CATQRGNAAGELFF | TGTGCCACCCAAAGGGGTAATGCAGCCGGGGAGCTGTTTTTT
TRBJ2-7 | TRBV27 | - | many | CASSVTGWQGYEQYF | TGTGCCAGCAGTGTAACAGGTTGGCAGGGCTACGAGCAGTACTTC
TRBJ1-1 | TRBV6-5 | TRBD1 | - | CASSYSIRGTGNTEAFF | TGTGCCAGCAGTTACTCGATCCGGGGGACAGGAAACACTGAAGCTTTCTTT
TRBJ2-2 | TRBV30 | TRBD2 | many | CAWTLGLAGAGELFF | TGTGCCTGGACCCTGGGACTAGCCGGAGCGGGGGAGCTGTTTTTT
TRBJ2-5 | TRBV20-1 | TRBD2 | once | CSARGLAGGYETQYF | TGCAGTGCTAGAGGACTAGCGGGAGGTTATGAGACCCAGTACTTC
TRBJ2-7 | TRBV12-3/TRBV12-4 | - | many | CASSLVIDEQYF | TGTGCCAGCAGTCTAGTTATCGACGAGCAGTACTTC
TRBJ1-5 | TRBV7-2 | - | many | CASSGGAAQPQHF | TGTGCCAGCAGCGGGGGGGCTGCCCAGCCCCAGCATTTT
TRBJ2-5 | TRBV10-3 | TRBD2 | many | CAISEPSGGVETQYF | TGTGCCATCAGTGAGCCTAGCGGGGGGGTGGAGACCCAGTACTTC